This TCR beta chain was documented in a study of cytomegalovirus exposure and HLA in healthy donors (dated by TCRdb to about 2017). Looking at the study overall: An earlier analysis of about 530 of the donors reported roughly 300 Gb of sequence data and 117 million unique TCR beta sequences obtained from about 180 million T cells. Approximately 310 gigabases of sequencing data and approximately 85 million unique TCR sequences were included in an early release covering roughly 600 HLA-typed donors. Among the roughly 380 genotyped donors, approximately 76% belonged to the genetic ancestry cluster associated with self-reported Caucasian donors. The aim of the study was to test whether cataloging public T cell receptors could identify signatures of past pathogen exposure. The T cell repertoires of 550 to 850 subjects were profiled by immunosequencing and related to cytomegalovirus serostatus. Along with the roughly 700-subject first cohort, a separate validation cohort of around 120 different subjects was used. To predict cytomegalovirus infection status, the study combined high-throughput TCR immunosequencing, statistical association of individual TCRs with disease status, and machine learning. To study patterns of TCR occurrence, a later analysis re-analyzed previously published TCR beta repertoires from 550 to 800 donors and added high-resolution HLA genotyping. Rather than using new phenotypic data, the later analysis identified candidate immune exposures from TCR beta sequences and from how often those sequences occurred across donors. In an earlier analysis of a few hundred of the donors, high-throughput TCR beta sequencing was used to judge whether each TCR beta V gene segment behaved as functional or pseudogenic. Alongside the repertoire data, information on donor age, sex, ethnicity and CMV serostatus was compiled. In a later genetic analysis, genome-wide SNP genotypes for about three fifths of the 666 donors were used, and that subset was treated as a discovery cohort. All discovery cohort repertoires had been generated on a single sequencing platform. Both class I and class II loci were covered by HLA typing, at four-digit resolution. The number of donors typed differed by locus, with 629-630 for A, B, C, DRB1 and DQB1, roughly 520 for DQA1, over 600 for DPA1, and about 450 for DPB1. About five DR-DQ haplotypes were treated as single units for association and clustering because of strong linkage in the cohort. Across 398 genotyped donors of the cohort, an average of about 220,000 unique TCR beta nucleotide sequences per donor were sequenced, and approximately 19% of those sequences were non-productive. Study-wide findings and limitations: In a later analysis, the rate of TCR association differed among HLA loci, with DRB1 alleles having the most associated TCRs and HLA-C alleles having the fewest. At a false discovery rate of 0.05, a later analysis linked about 17,000 TCR beta sequences to specific HLA alleles. Because HLA typing was missing for some donors at each locus, association tests included only the typed subset. Several of the top co-occurrence clusters appeared to be linked to parvovirus B19, influenza, CMV and Epstein-Barr virus, according to a later analysis. The earlier analysis of nearly 600 of the donors excluded approximately 15 rarely observed V segments, including chromosome 9 orphons, because counts were too low. An association between a missense DCLRE1C variant and V-gene and J-gene trimming of TCR beta chains was found in a later genetic analysis and replicated in an independent cohort. When HLA alleles, especially DR and DQ, strongly co-occurred, attributing TCR associations to individual alleles was difficult. It was suggested by the authors that the approach could potentially be generalized to other disease states and immunological phenotypes. In a later analysis, most CMV-associated TCR beta chains were found to appear HLA-restricted, with HLA associations seemingly driven largely by CMV exposure. In the study, approximately 160 TCR beta chains were listed as associated with cytomegalovirus. Compared with the approximately 720-donor mean, donors in an Asian-associated ancestry cluster had fewer N-insertions in productive TCRs, according to a later genetic analysis. In a later analysis, HLA-associated TCR beta chains showed more clonal expansion and lower generation probabilities than non-associated chains that were equally common. The cohort was sequenced for TCR beta chains only, and without alpha or paired-chain data the features that could be detected were limited. The classifier was reported to diagnose cytomegalovirus status with high specificity and sensitivity in both the original cohort and the validation cohort. A cluster of highly shared sequence variants was judged likely to represent a technical artifact of the sequencing pipeline. Correlated functional status among segregating V segments might be attributable to linkage disequilibrium, but an unknown experimental factor could not be ruled out. Broadly in line with IMGT annotations, most TCR beta V segments showed up in productive rearrangements about 90% or about 30% of the time in an earlier analysis of roughly 590 of the donors. A further reported finding was that TCR beta sequences accurately predicted the HLA-A and HLA-B alleles for most subjects in the first cohort. Across donors, most TCR sequences were observed very rarely, whereas some public TCRs were present in many individuals. Immune exposure information for the cohort was limited to CMV serostatus. A few of the identified cytomegalovirus-associated TCR beta chains were confirmed in vitro to be specific for cytomegalovirus antigens. The presence/absence analyses assumed that sequencing depth was roughly uniform across donors, and that assumption may not be true. Some IMGT-functional V segments, including TRBV6-2 and TRBV6-3, could not be told apart with the 87-base-pair reads, so those segments were excluded.

In total, 500 to 700 healthy bone marrow donors made up the cohort. Cohort members were all nominally healthy when sampled, although unrecorded immune exposures were likely present. The donor tested CMV seropositive and was one of the 289 seropositive cohort members. A peripheral blood sample was provided by each donor, and peripheral blood mononuclear cells were used for TCR beta sequencing. The Qiagen DNeasy Blood Extraction Kit was used to extract genomic DNA from the blood cell samples. CDR1 is given as MNHNY and CDR2 as SVGAGI, both from the germline V gene (reference sequence). Germline trimming: 5 bases from V, 4 bases from J; junction bases outside gene matches: 7. The CDR3 has 14 amino acids, counting the end cysteine and phenylalanine. The entry retains the CDR3 DNA only, 42 bases that are in frame from base 1. A remark on this clone: Its antigen specificity is not known. No base-level quality is on record; no much larger clone is a single base apart.

The method behind the library was the immunoSEQ multiplex PCR assay. A mixture of 60 forward primers for TCR Vbeta segments and 13 reverse primers for TCR Jbeta segments was used in the multiplex PCR. The CDR3 region of rearranged TCR beta genes was amplified from genomic DNA with a multiplex PCR assay. The amplified TCR beta libraries were sequenced on the Illumina HiSeq System as 87-base-pair reads. The original methods were these. A later analysis counted about 82 million unique TCR beta chains across the 650 to 800 repertoires, and roughly 9.9 million of these chains were shared by at least two donors. Raw reads were error-corrected and collapsed into unique sequences by a nearest-neighbor algorithm in which closely related sequences were merged to remove PCR and sequencing errors. Alignment of CDR3 sequences to IMGT reference sequences was used to assign V, D and J gene segments. For a sequence to be retained, at least a six-nucleotide match to both a V gene segment and a J gene segment was required. Rearrangements were classified as productive when the CDR3 lacked stop codons and remained in frame with V and J, and all other rearrangements were classified as non-productive. CDR3 was defined according to IMGT convention as the region running from the second conserved V-encoded cysteine to the conserved J-encoded phenylalanine. The earlier analysis of a few hundred of the donors excluded any sequence lacking an unambiguous match to a single V gene segment. An earlier analysis of 450 to 650 of the donors called V segments functional above 56.7% productive rearrangements and segregating when the between-donor standard deviation exceeded 5%. A statistical classification framework was built for diagnosing cytomegalovirus status from the catalog of TCR beta chain sequences. A later analysis assigned V and J genes by comparing TCR nucleotide sequences with IMGT/GENE-DB human TR gene sequences. In a later analysis, CDR3 sequences and most-parsimonious VDJ recombination scenarios were assigned using the TCRdist pipeline. In a later analysis, each TCR beta chain was defined by its CDR3 amino acid sequence together with its V-gene family, and reads lacking a unique V-gene family were excluded. As a way to deal with suspected cross-contamination and a sequencing artifact, a later analysis dropped approximately 590 nucleotide sequences that were highly shared and had low generation probability. A later analysis calculated a clonal expansion index for each public chain from normalized within-repertoire ranks of inferred template counts. Generation probabilities in a later analysis came from a VDJ recombination model fitted to out-of-frame rearrangements, and those results were checked against IGoR. A later analysis scored TCR-TCR, TCR-HLA and TCR-CMV co-occurrence with hypergeometric tests, applying a repertoire-size bias correction to TCR pairs. False discovery rates were estimated in a later analysis by permuting HLA or CMV assignments 20 times. In a later analysis, co-occurring TCRs were grouped using DBSCAN, and TCRdist sequence similarity was added for clustering within HLA-allele-positive subsets. Co-occurrence clustering excluded repertoires with fewer than 30,000 or more than 120,000 public chains, plus five with anomalous nucleotide sharing. Imported from immuneACCESS, the table was reduced by TCRdb to in-frame sequences with V and J called. These copies leave out some clones; in studies compared against another copy, an unresolved V gene accounts for under half, and the cause of the remainder is not known. The DNA gave D and trimming, while V, J and clone size come from that table. The sample yields approximately 110,000 clones; less than 80% were counted once. The ten largest account for 7% to 9% of the sample.

This chain joins TRBV6-6 to TRBJ2-7; 8 central nucleotides agree with TRBD2. This clonotype originated in a woman in her 50s in good health and CMV-seropositive. The sequenced sample was PBMCs. The nucleotide sequence reads TGTGCCAGCAGTAAAGCGGGAGCCGCTTACGAGCAGTACTTC. Translated, it reads CASSKAGAAYEQYF.